The source of this T cell receptor beta chain is a study of radiation and T cells in renal cell carcinoma. General study results and limits: Compared with controls, irradiated tumors showed greater TCR clonality.

Data came from immunoSEQ multiplex PCR; TCRdb stores just in-frame clones and leaves some out. The profile shows more than 8,000 clones, 50% to 65% of them singletons. Treatment meaning: treatment-naive control, cytoreductive nephrectomy. The patient's renal cell carcinoma had clear cell pathology. Details on this clone: Its antigen is currently unknown.

CDR3 length: 15 amino acids. V was cut by 6 bases and J by 7 bases, with 19 bases left in between. Germline CDR1 reads KGHSH; CDR2 reads LQKENI. This chain joins TRBV18 and TRBJ1-5, with TRBD1 as a possible D gene (5 bases). The TCR originated in a man between 40 and 49 years old with renal cell carcinoma. Specimen: tumor tissue, collected from a patient whose treatment was nephrectomy without radiotherapy. The CDR3 sequence is CASSPEKGRDQPQHF. The CDR3 DNA reads TGTGCCAGCTCCCCGGAGAAGGGCAGGGACCAGCCCCAGCATTTT.